The 20 T cell receptor beta chains below come from one sample, sequenced in a study of cytomegalovirus exposure and HLA in healthy donors. 60 Vbeta and 13 Jbeta primers were used in PCR. Assay: immunoSEQ multiplex PCR; the TCRdb copy retains only in-frame clones and omits some. The sample consists of about 110,000 clones, roughly 80% of them appearing once. Input material: PBMCs. These receptors were collected from a woman aged 45 to 65 in good health and CMV-seropositive.

The chain links TRBV14 to TRBJ2-7; D unresolved. Trimming took off 4 bases at V and 2 bases at J, with 9 bases between the two ends. There are 13 residues in the CDR3. Germline V gives CDR1 SGHDN, CDR2 FVKESK. In DNA, the CDR3 is TGTGCCAGCAGCCTCACAAAACCCTACGAGCAGTACTTC. The encoded protein is CASSLTKPYEQYF.

The rearrangement uses TRBV7-8 and TRBJ2-1; 7 positions match TRBD1. This CDR3 is built from 14 residues. Germline-derived CDR1 and CDR2 are SGHVS and FQNEAQ. The V and J ends lost 8 bases and 0 bases, in that order; junction bases with no gene match: 4. Written as DNA, the CDR3 is TGTGCCAGCGGACAGGTGAGCTCCTACAATGAGCAGTTCTTC. This encodes CASGQVSSYNEQFF.

This sequence joins TRBV11-3 and TRBJ2-7, with a tentative D call TRBD1 (6 bases). Trimming pared 5 bases from V and 3 bases from J, leaving 20 bases between. The CDR3 consists of 16 residues. Germline V gene data show CDR1 as SGHNT and CDR2 as YENEEA. The CDR3 sequence is CASSSWPRDTDYEQYF. Written as DNA, the CDR3 is TGTGCCAGCAGCAGTTGGCCCCGGGACACCGACTACGAGCAGTACTTC.

The chain recombines TRBV4-1 with TRBJ1-2; 7 bases fit TRBD1. CDR1 and CDR2 (germline): MGHRA, YSYEKL. V dropped 3 bases and J dropped 0; count of bases not matched to a gene: 7. CDR3 length equals 16 residues. CDR3 sequence: CASSQTEGQTNYGYTF. The CDR3 nucleotides read TGCGCCAGCAGCCAGACCGAGGGACAGACTAACTATGGCTACACCTTC.

The J gene is TRBJ1-1, the V gene TRBV18; tentatively, D is TRBD1 (5 bases). V lost 2 bases to trimming and J lost 5 bases, with 12 bases between them. Germline CDR1 is KGHSH and CDR2 is LQKENI. The CDR3 runs to 14 residues. The CDR3 DNA follows: TGTGCCAGCTCACCATGGGGGGGAGCGACTGAAGCTTTCTTT. Protein product: CASSPWGGATEAFF.

A remark on this clone: At one of its ends the junction is not consistent with the germline gene, which may arise from a read error. The chain uses TRBV2 and TRBJ2-6; TRBD2 aligns across 8 bases. Germline assignment: CDR1 SNHLY and CDR2 FYNNEI. The CDR3 contains 15 residues. CDR3 coding DNA: TGTGCCAGCAGTGTAGGGACGGGGGGGGCCAACGGCCTGACTTTC. This encodes CASSVGTGGANGLTF.

The J gene is TRBJ2-7, the V gene TRBV19; a possible D gene is TRBD1 (6 bases). Trimming shortened V by 3 bases and J by 3 bases, and 12 bases separated the two germline ends. CDR1 and CDR2 (germline): LNHDA, SQIVND (reference sequence). This CDR3 contains 14 residues. This CDR3 reads CASSIRGHVYEQYF. CDR3 DNA sequence: TGTGCCAGTAGTATCCGGGGACACGTCTACGAGCAGTACTTC.

The CDR3 loop is CASSFSGTGHGYTF. The DNA of the CDR3 is TGTGCCAGCAGCTTCTCCGGGACAGGGCATGGCTACACCTTC. This chain connects TRBV5-5 to TRBJ1-2, with 9 bases that match TRBD1. Trimming took 2 bases from V and 6 from J; bases not matched to a gene: 5. The CDR3 consists of 14 residues. Germline loops: CDR1 SGHKS, CDR2 YYEKEE (reference sequence).

This rearrangement joins TRBV6-5 to TRBJ2-7, with 9 nucleotides matching TRBD2. The CDR3 extends over 16 amino acids. CDR1 and CDR2 from the germline V gene are MNHEY and SVGAGI. V gave up 2 bases and J gave up 5 bases; unmatched junction bases: 10. This CDR3 reads CASSYHPREGLNEQYF. In DNA, the CDR3 is TGTGCCAGCAGTTACCATCCGCGGGAGGGCCTGAACGAGCAGTACTTC.

The rearrangement links TRBV4-2 to TRBJ2-7, with TRBD2 matching over 8 bases. Losses at the gene ends were 3 bases for V and 1 base for J; bases not matched to a gene: 5. The CDR3 has 15 amino acids. From germline, CDR1 is LGHNA and CDR2 YNFKEQ. The CDR3 spells CASSQERGPSYEQYF. The CDR3 DNA reads TGTGCCAGCAGCCAGGAGCGGGGGCCTTCCTACGAGCAGTACTTC.

The genes are TRBV7-6 and TRBJ1-1; 7 nucleotides line up with TRBD1. The CDR3 contains 14 residues. CDR1 SGHVS and CDR2 FNYEAQ come from the germline V gene. Losses at the gene ends were 0 bases for V and 5 bases for J; bases not matched to a gene: 3. CDR3 in amino acids: CASSLARQGTEAFF. CDR3 nucleotides: TGTGCCAGCAGCTTAGCCCGACAGGGTACTGAAGCTTTCTTT. Using reference TRBV7-6 and TRBJ1-1 for the parts outside the CDR3, the full variable domain is GAGVSQSPRYKVTKRGQDVALRCDPISGHVSLYWYRQALGQGPEFLTYFNYEAQQDKSGLPNDRFSAERPEGSISTLTIQRTEQRDSAMYRCASSLARQGTEAFFGQGTRLTVV.

This clone was found a few times. The chain joins TRBV18 to TRBJ2-1, with 13 positions matching TRBD2. This CDR3 has 19 amino acids. Trimming removed 3 bases from V and 6 bases from J; junction bases left unmatched: 14. CDR1 KGHSH and CDR2 LQKENI come from the germline V gene. The CDR3: CASSPRQGAGLAGVNEQFF. The CDR3 DNA reads as TGTGCCAGCTCACCGCGACAGGGGGCAGGACTAGCGGGAGTCAATGAGCAGTTCTTC. Complete variable domain (other parts from reference TRBV18 and TRBJ2-1): NAGVMQNPRHLVRRRGQEARLRCSPMKGHSHVYWYRQLPEEGLKFMVYLQKENIIDESGMPKERFSAEFPKEGPSILRIQQVVRGDSAAYFCASSPRQGAGLAGVNEQFFGPGTRLTVL.

The rearrangement uses TRBV7-2 and TRBJ2-7; 9 nucleotides align to TRBD2. CDR3 size: 14 residues. Unmatched junction bases numbered 5, after V lost 4 bases and J lost 4 bases. In germline, CDR1 is SGHTA, CDR2 FQGNSA. The CDR3 region is CASSSFGLAYEQYF. CDR3 DNA: TGTGCCAGCAGCTCCTTTGGACTAGCGTACGAGCAGTACTTC.

For this clone: Its ends do not fully match the called genes, so a read error is possible. V and J are TRBV28 and TRBJ2-7, with D unresolved. Germline CDR1 MDHEN, CDR2 SYDVKM. CDR3 length equals 12 residues. DNA of the CDR3: TGTGCCAGCAGTTCTTTGGTTTCCTACCACGACTTC. Encoded protein: CASSSLVSYHDF.

Worth noting for this clone: Compared with germline, one end of the junction differs, possibly owing to a read error. The chain employs TRBV7-2 and TRBJ2-4; 8 bases fit TRBD1. The germline V gene has CDR1 SGHTA and CDR2 FQGNSA. The CDR3 length is 15 residues. CDR3 amino acids: CASSPTGAAKNSQYF. The DNA of the CDR3 is TGTGCCAGCAGTCCGACAGGGGCTGCCAAAAACAGTCAGTACTTC.

This chain connects TRBV13 to TRBJ2-5; 7 positions agree with TRBD1. Trimming took 0 bases from V and 4 from J; bases not matched to a gene: 8. This CDR3 is built from 16 residues. From germline, CDR1 is PRHDT and CDR2 FYEKMQ (reference sequence). This CDR3 is CASSLGPGQSGETQYF. As DNA, the CDR3 is TGTGCCAGCAGCTTAGGACCGGGACAGTCGGGAGAGACCCAGTACTTC.

J is TRBJ2-1 and V is TRBV11-1; the match to TRBD2 covers 7 bases. The V gene's germline CDR1 is SGHAT and CDR2 FQDESV (reference sequence). The CDR3 runs 16 residues. Losses at the gene ends were 1 base for V and 6 bases for J; bases not matched to a gene: 9. CDR3 sequence reads: CASSLERWGGVNEQFF. CDR3 nucleotides: TGTGCCAGCAGCTTAGAACGGTGGGGGGGGGTCAATGAGCAGTTCTTC.

The chain joins TRBV27 to TRBJ2-7; TRBD2 matches 7 bases. The trim removed 6 bases at V and 6 bases at J, leaving 11 bases unmatched. Per the germline V gene, CDR1 is MNHEY and CDR2 is SMNVEV (reference sequence). This CDR3 spans 14 amino acids. The CDR3 region has the DNA TGTGCCAGCAGCCATGGGGGAGGGTCCGTCGAGCAGTACTTC. Its protein product is CASSHGGGSVEQYF.

This chain uses TRBV9 with TRBJ2-7, with 8 bases identical to TRBD2. The V gene end was trimmed by 2 bases and the J gene end by 4 bases; junction bases not matched to a gene: 8. The germline V gene has CDR1 SGDLS and CDR2 YYNGEE. The CDR3 loop spans 15 amino acids. CDR3 sequence: CASSVSGAGRYEQYF. The CDR3 DNA sequence: TGTGCCAGCAGCGTTAGCGGGGCGGGGAGGTACGAGCAGTACTTC.

The chain employs TRBV6-6 and TRBJ2-3, with 7 bases matching TRBD1. V lost 9 bases to trimming and J lost 0 bases; unmatched junction nucleotides: 9. CDR3 length equals 15 residues. The germline CDR1 and CDR2 sequences are MNHNY and SVGAGI (reference sequence). The CDR3 DNA reads as TGTGCCAGTAGGGGACAGTACGCTAGCACAGATACGCAGTATTTT. The encoded protein is CASRGQYASTDTQYF.